The rows below give T cell receptor beta chains drawn from one sample of a study of blood T cell repertoires in COVID-19. Assay used: immunoSEQ multiplex PCR; TCRdb lists only in-frame clones, some missing. The profile covers around 310,000 clones, with 89% appearing a single time and approximately 13% taken by the ten largest. Sequencing was performed on peripheral blood. Receptor source: a woman in her sixties or seventies with acute or convalescent COVID-19. The CDR3 runs from the conserved cysteine through the conserved F or W. D genes are given only for firm matches. Size values are once, few and many counts, or a class for expanded clones, and some rows have none.

j_gene | v_gene | d_gene | abundance | len | CDR3aa | CDR3nt
TRBJ1-5 | TRBV11-2 | NA | NA | 17 | CASSLPSPYGGNQPQHF | TGTGCCAGCAGCTTACCCTCTCCATATGGAGGCAATCAGCCCCAGCATTTT
TRBJ1-2 | TRBV27 | NA | NA | 15 | CASSPRGSGNYGYTF | TGTGCCAGCAGTCCCAGGGGAAGCGGTAACTATGGCTACACCTTC
TRBJ2-3 | TRBV6-5 | NA | NA | 11 | CASSDFSPRYF | TGTGCCAGCAGCGATTTTAGCCCCCGGTATTTT
TRBJ2-7 | TRBV7-9 | NA | NA | 12 | CASSLTTYEQYF | TGTGCCAGCAGCTTGACAACCTACGAGCAGTACTTC
TRBJ1-1 | TRBV6-5 | NA | NA | 14 | CASTSGAGRTEAFF | TGTGCCAGCACTTCAGGGGCCGGCCGTACTGAAGCTTTCTTT
TRBJ1-5 | TRBV9 | NA | NA | 11 | CASGGGQPQHF | TGTGCCAGCGGGGGAGGCCAGCCCCAGCATTTT
TRBJ2-2 | TRBV7-8 | NA | NA | 15 | CASSLRDLNTGELFF | TGTGCCAGCAGCCTCCGGGACTTGAACACCGGGGAGCTGTTTTTT
TRBJ2-2 | TRBV5-6 | NA | NA | 13 | CASSFQGTGELFF | TGTGCCAGCAGCTTTCAGGGGACCGGGGAGCTGTTTTTT
TRBJ1-2 | TRBV28 | TRBD1 | NA | 14 | CASSPGTGGTGYTF | TGTGCCAGCAGTCCCGGGACAGGGGGAACTGGCTACACCTTC
TRBJ1-1 | TRBV7-6 | TRBD1 | NA | 14 | CASSTRQGATEAFF | TGTGCCAGCAGCACCAGACAGGGGGCGACTGAAGCTTTCTTT
TRBJ2-7 | TRBV24-1 | NA | NA | 12 | CATSDFRGEQYF | TGTGCCACCAGTGATTTTCGAGGGGAGCAGTACTTC
TRBJ2-1 | TRBV7-3 | TRBD2 | NA | 15 | CASSSLSGRHNEQFF | TGTGCCAGCAGCTCCCTTAGCGGGAGGCACAATGAGCAGTTCTTC
TRBJ1-2 | TRBV5-1 | TRBD1 | NA | 14 | CASSYRGPNYGYTF | TGCGCCAGCAGCTACAGGGGGCCTAACTATGGCTACACCTTC
TRBJ2-2 | TRBV5-1 | NA | NA | 15 | CASSLGRTNTGELFF | TGCGCCAGCAGCTTGGGCAGAACGAACACCGGGGAGCTGTTTTTT
TRBJ2-3 | TRBV27 | NA | NA | 16 | CASSSPRRALTDTQYF | TGTGCCAGCAGTTCCCCGCGGAGGGCCCTCACAGATACGCAGTATTTT
TRBJ1-1 | TRBV18 | NA | NA | 16 | CASSPPSRVRETEAFF | TGTGCCAGCTCACCACCGTCCAGGGTTCGTGAAACTGAAGCTTTCTTT
TRBJ2-2 | TRBV5-4 | NA | NA | 15 | CASSPGGTERGELFF | TGTGCCAGCTCCCCCGGAGGGACGGAACGTGGGGAGCTGTTTTTT
TRBJ2-3 | TRBV13 | TRBD1 | NA | 15 | CASSPGQGDTDTQYF | TGTGCCAGCAGCCCTGGACAGGGAGACACAGATACGCAGTATTTT
TRBJ2-5 | TRBV4-1 | TRBD2 | NA | 15 | CASSQDLLAGETQYF | TGCGCCAGCAGCCAAGATTTGCTAGCGGGGGAGACCCAGTACTTC
TRBJ2-7 | TRBV28 | NA | NA | 13 | CASSLWRRYEQYF | TGTGCCAGCAGTTTATGGAGGAGGTACGAGCAGTACTTC
TRBJ1-1 | TRBV7-9 | TRBD1 | few | 15 | CASSYRDRGFPEAFF | TGTGCCAGCAGCTACCGGGACAGGGGTTTCCCTGAAGCTTTCTTT
TRBJ2-3 | TRBV11-2 | NA | NA | 12 | CASGRDADTQYF | TGTGCCAGCGGGCGGGATGCTGATACGCAGTATTTT
TRBJ2-1 | TRBV9 | TRBD1 | NA | 12 | CASSADRGEQFF | TGTGCCAGCAGCGCAGACAGGGGTGAGCAGTTCTTC
TRBJ2-1 | TRBV9 | TRBD1 | NA | 18 | CASSLTSARDRIYNEQFF | TGTGCCAGCAGCCTTACATCCGCACGGGACAGAATATACAATGAGCAGTTCTTC
TRBJ2-2 | TRBV29-1 | TRBD1 | NA | 15 | CSAGLGTGAAGELFF | TGCAGCGCTGGCCTCGGGACAGGGGCAGCCGGGGAGCTGTTTTTT
TRBJ2-3 | TRBV19 | NA | NA | 14 | CASSSPGHTDTQYF | TGTGCCAGTAGTTCTCCGGGACACACAGATACGCAGTATTTT
TRBJ1-2 | TRBV5-1 | NA | NA | 14 | CASSLVGGSEGYTF | TGCGCCAGCAGCTTGGTTGGGGGGTCGGAGGGCTACACCTTC
TRBJ2-1 | TRBV15 | NA | NA | 14 | CATSSDRLYNEQFF | TGTGCCACCAGCTCAGACAGATTATACAATGAGCAGTTCTTC
TRBJ2-7 | TRBV27 | TRBD1 | NA | 14 | CASSLGDRVWEQYF | TGTGCCAGCAGTTTAGGGGACAGGGTGTGGGAGCAGTACTTC
TRBJ2-7 | TRBV4-3 | TRBD2 | NA | 18 | CASSQDLPLAGVMYEQYF | TGCGCCAGCAGCCAAGATTTACCCCTAGCGGGAGTAATGTACGAGCAGTACTTC
TRBJ2-1 | TRBV6-2/TRBV6-3 | NA | few | 13 | CASSYLHGYEQFF | TGTGCCAGCAGTTACCTTCACGGGTATGAGCAGTTCTTC
TRBJ2-7 | TRBV25-1 | NA | NA | 14 | CASSESTGPYEQYF | TGTGCCAGCAGTGAATCGACAGGCCCCTACGAGCAGTACTTC
TRBJ2-1 | TRBV5-4 | NA | NA | 15 | CASSLDRVPYNEQFF | TGTGCCAGCAGCTTGGACAGGGTACCCTACAATGAGCAGTTCTTC
TRBJ2-3 | TRBV19 | TRBD1 | NA | 16 | CASSPRDRVYGDTQYF | TGTGCCAGTAGTCCGCGGGACAGGGTATATGGAGATACGCAGTATTTT
TRBJ2-3 | TRBV7-9 | TRBD2 | NA | 17 | CASSLGPAGGPTDTQYF | TGTGCCAGCAGCTTAGGTCCAGCGGGAGGGCCTACAGATACGCAGTATTTT